This T cell receptor beta chain was sequenced in a study of identical twins. In its sample, this clonotype was seen a few times. What it binds is not known. The CDR3 length is 12 residues. The V and J ends lost 0 bases and 6 bases respectively, with 8 bases between them. From germline, CDR1 is DFQATT and CDR2 SNEGSKA (reference sequence). Template switching added a universal primer site, and cDNA bore unique molecular identifiers. TCRdb used MiXCR to reprocess the 5' RACE reads, holding one entry per CDR3 protein. Altogether under 500,000 distinct CDR3 sequences are present, approximately 14% being singletons, with the ten largest covering around 0.98%. Study observations and caveats: Low generation probability was overrepresented in out-of-frame alpha sequences shared by twins. Zero-insertion analyses might be partly confounded by invariant T cells like MAIT and iNKT.

The sample was also linked to a second study, of yellow fever vaccine responses in identical twins.

The chain uses TRBV20-1 and TRBJ2-5; D uncertain. The sequenced sample consisted of CD4+ T cells sorted from blood. The TCR comes from a woman under 30 in good health. The CDR3, as DNA: TGCAGTGCTAGAGATCGGGTGAAGACCCAGTACTTC. Residues: CSARDRVKTQYF.